This T cell receptor beta chain was obtained from a study of T cell responses to AZD1222 COVID-19 vaccine. Study observations and caveats: Repertoires were collected only later (after the peak T cell response had occurred). Breadth and depth of Spike-specific TCRs rose after two AZD1222 doses. Among spike-specific TCRs, nearly half reportedly target unmutated variant regions.

Data came from immunoSEQ multiplex PCR; TCRdb stores just in-frame clones and leaves some out. The profile shows tens of thousands of clones, over 70% of them singletons. Germline CDR1 reads SNHLY; CDR2 reads FYNNEI. The CDR3 sequence is 13 residues long. V lost 6 bases and J 6 bases, leaving 12 bases between the germline ends. For this clone: Its matching antigen is unknown.

This sample comprised peripheral blood, obtained 28 days after the second AZD1222 dose. The TCR was taken from an adult who received the AZD1222 COVID-19 vaccine. This rearrangement joins TRBV2 to TRBJ1-5; TRBD1 is a possible D gene (5 bases). The CDR3 nucleotides read TGTGCCAGCAGGGGGGAGCAGGGTCAGCCCCAGCATTTT. Translated: CASRGEQGQPQHF.